Listed below are T cell receptor beta chains from one sample, sequenced in a study of blood T cell repertoires in COVID-19. TCRdb keeps only in-frame clones here, not all; method: immunoSEQ multiplex PCR. The sample holds 300,000 to 450,000 clones, around 87% seen once. Material: PBMCs or T cells enriched from blood (not recorded which). These receptors were obtained from a man aged 30 to 45 who had recovered from COVID-19. Each CDR3 is given with its conserved first and last residue. Fields, in order: V gene, J gene, CDR3 protein.

>TRBV7-8|TRBJ1-1
CASSQGLRALTEAFF
>TRBV19|TRBJ2-1
CASSMVAGFIFYNEQFF
>TRBV3-1/TRBV3-2|TRBJ1-2
CASTITGGSYGYTF
>TRBV11-2|TRBJ2-1
CASSRLSGGAYEQFF
>TRBV9|TRBJ1-1
CASSAQQGSGTEAFF
>TRBV18|TRBJ1-1
CASSPIQGLRAEAFF
>TRBV6-5|TRBJ2-7
CASSSPGTSSYEQYF
>TRBV29-1|TRBJ2-1
CSVSGTSGDHNEQFF
>TRBV7-9|TRBJ1-6
CASRQGLDSPLHF
>TRBV30|TRBJ1-2
CAWSRGLSDGYTF
>TRBV7-9|TRBJ1-5
CASSLSTAGLNQPQHF
>TRBV10-1|TRBJ2-7
CASSESVIEQYF
>TRBV6-7|TRBJ1-4
CASSYSYCQGKGEKLFF
>TRBV9|TRBJ2-1
CASSASGSYNEQFF
>TRBV24-1|TRBJ2-7
CATRLRLCRSLTGEQYF
>TRBV10-1|TRBJ2-7
CASSGTGEQYF
>TRBV7-2|TRBJ2-1
CASSLTLVGGNEQFF
>TRBV6-2/TRBV6-3|TRBJ1-1
CASSLLGFAEAFF
>TRBV5-8|TRBJ1-1
CASRSQPGAMNTEAFF
>TRBV9|TRBJ1-2
CASSGGQGYGYTF
>TRBV5-1|TRBJ2-5
CASSLAGGTQETQYF
>TRBV9|TRBJ1-1
CASRALSGNTEAFF
>TRBV19|TRBJ2-7
CASGGTSNRKHEQYF
>TRBV30|TRBJ1-1
CAWSLRTLTMNTEAFF
>TRBV2|TRBJ1-2
CASSPEGLYGYTF